This TCR beta chain was sequenced during a study of blood T cell repertoires in COVID-19. The Seattle patients joined while their infection was active and were tracked longitudinally afterward. Method: immunoSEQ multiplex PCR; TCRdb's copy keeps in-frame clones and lacks some. The sample contains about 110,000 clones, about 79% of which appear only once. V lost 6 bases and J lost 2; bases outside the gene matches: 7. This CDR3 is 16 amino acids long. The V gene's germline CDR1 is LNHDA and CDR2 SQIVND (reference sequence). The clonotype originates from an elderly man with COVID-19, enrolled during active disease. The chain employs TRBV19 and TRBJ2-2; 9 bases map to TRBD2. The sample taken for sequencing was peripheral blood. In DNA, the CDR3 is TGTGCCAGTAGAGGGTTTAGCGGGAGTAACACCGGGGAGCTGTTTTTT. It codes for CASRGFSGSNTGELFF.